The 25 T cell receptor beta chains presented below share a single source sample, sequenced in a study of T cell responses to AZD1222 COVID-19 vaccine. Measured with immunoSEQ multiplex PCR; TCRdb has only the in-frame clones, and not every one. The table lists 100,000 to 150,000 clones, approximately 85% of them singletons. Sequences were derived from peripheral blood, sampled on day 0 of AZD1222 vaccination. Every receptor here comes from an adult in good health.

V usage is TRBV20-1 and J usage is TRBJ1-3; no firm D call. This CDR3 comprises 12 residues. The germline V and J ends were trimmed by 3 bases and 4 bases, with 7 bases remaining between them. Germline V gene data show CDR1 as DFQATT and CDR2 as SNEGSKA (reference sequence). CDR3 DNA: TGCAGTGCTAGTACCAGGGGAAACACCATATATTTT. This translates into CSASTRGNTIYF.

The genes are TRBV3-1 (or the pseudogene TRBV3-2) and TRBJ2-1, with TRBD2 as a possible D gene (6 bases). Trimming cost V 4 bases and J 4 bases, with 14 bases left between them. Per the germline V gene, CDR1 is LGHDT and CDR2 is YNNKEL (reference sequence). The CDR3 is 15 amino acids. Written as DNA, the CDR3 is TGTGCCAGCAGCCCGACTAGGTTAAAATACAATGAGCAGTTCTTC. Translation gives CASSPTRLKYNEQFF.

This rearrangement joins TRBV30 to TRBJ2-3; D is perhaps TRBD2 (5 bases). Trimming cost V 5 bases and J 2 bases, with 8 bases left between them. The V gene's germline CDR1 is GTSNPN and CDR2 SVGIG (reference sequence). The CDR3 loop spans 12 amino acids. Here the CDR3 DNA reads TGTGCCTGGGCCGGGAACACAGATACGCAGTATTTT. Amino acid sequence: CAWAGNTDTQYF. Drawing the rest from reference TRBV30 and TRBJ2-3, the complete variable domain is SQTIHQWPATLVQPVGSPLSLECTVEGTSNPNLYWYRQAAGRGLQLLFYSVGIGQISSEVPQNLSASRPQDRQFILSSKKLLLSDSGFYLCAWAGNTDTQYFGPGTRLTVL.

The genes are TRBV4-3 and TRBJ1-1; no clear D. Germline CDR1 and CDR2: LGHNA and YSLEER. V lost 0 bases to trimming and J lost 11 bases, with 13 bases between them. This CDR3 is built from 13 residues. The DNA of the CDR3 is TGCGCCAGCAGCCAAGAACAGTTTCTAGAGGCTTTCTTT. Its protein is CASSQEQFLEAFF.

The chain uses TRBV18 and TRBJ2-1; 14 bases fit TRBD2. Trimming at V came to 3 bases and at J to 9 bases, leaving 13 bases not matched to a gene. CDR1 is KGHSH, CDR2 LQKENI, per germline. This CDR3 region has 18 residues. The CDR3 sequence: CASSPNEATSGRASEQFF. The CDR3 DNA reads as TGTGCCAGCTCACCCAATGAGGCGACTAGCGGGAGGGCCAGTGAGCAGTTCTTC.

The V and J genes are TRBV30 and TRBJ1-2, with 7 bases aligning to TRBD1. Looked up from germline, CDR1 is GTSNPN and CDR2 is SVGIG (reference sequence). V trimming: 2 bases; J trimming: 5 bases; junction bases outside the gene matches: 5. The CDR3 is 13 residues long. This CDR3 reads CAWSTRTGYGYTF. CDR3 DNA: TGTGCCTGGAGTACCCGGACAGGATATGGCTACACCTTC. The variable domain in full, with the rest retrieved from reference TRBV30 and TRBJ1-2, is SQTIHQWPATLVQPVGSPLSLECTVEGTSNPNLYWYRQAAGRGLQLLFYSVGIGQISSEVPQNLSASRPQDRQFILSSKKLLLSDSGFYLCAWSTRTGYGYTFGSGTRLTVV.

CDR3 DNA sequence: TGTGCCAGCAGTCCCCCCGATCAGCCCCAGCATTTT. Translation gives CASSPPDQPQHF. The rearrangement links TRBV6-7 to TRBJ1-5; D remains ambiguous. TRBV6-7 is placed among ORFs of uncertain function. The CDR3 runs to 12 residues. With 5 bases removed from V and 5 bases from J, the gap between germline ends came to 7 bases.

The rearrangement links TRBV4-2 to TRBJ1-4, with no clear D. CDR3 length equals 15 residues. Germline lookup yields CDR1 LGHNA and CDR2 YNFKEQ. V lost 0 bases and J 13 bases, leaving 18 bases between the germline ends. The CDR3 nucleotides read TGTGCCAGCAGCCAAGATAGCCCTCCAACAAGAGGACTGTTTTTT. Protein sequence: CASSQDSPPTRGLFF.

The gene calls are TRBV28 and TRBJ1-5; 8 bases map to TRBD1. CDR1 MDHEN and CDR2 SYDVKM come from the germline V gene. The V and J ends lost 1 base and 5 bases, in that order; junction bases with no gene match: 1. This CDR3 contains 14 residues. CDR3 sequence (DNA): TGTGCCAGCAGTTTATACAGGGGGGATCAGCCCCAGCATTTT. This encodes CASSLYRGDQPQHF. The variable domain in full, completed from reference TRBV28 and TRBJ1-5, reads DVKVTQSSRYLVKRTGEKVFLECVQDMDHENMFWYRQDPGLGLRLIYFSYDVKMKEKGDIPEGYSVSREKKERFSLILESASTNQTSMYLCASSLYRGDQPQHFGDGTRLSIL.

In this sample, this clone turned up once. This chain connects TRBV4-1 to TRBJ1-1; no clear D. V was cut by 1 base and J by 4 bases, with 13 bases left in between. The CDR3 has 15 amino acids. From germline, CDR1 is MGHRA and CDR2 YSYEKL. In DNA, the CDR3 is TGCGCCAGCAGCCAAGGAGAACGGCGGAGCACTGAAGCTTTCTTT. Translating gives CASSQGERRSTEAFF.

The chain is built from TRBV18 and TRBJ2-3, with 7 bases lining up with TRBD2. This CDR3 spans 15 amino acids. Germline assignment: CDR1 KGHSH and CDR2 LQKENI. V trimming: 8 bases; J trimming: 2 bases; junction bases outside the gene matches: 10. CDR3 nucleotides: TGTGCCAGCCCAATCGGGGGGAGATCCACAGATACGCAGTATTTT. Its translation is CASPIGGRSTDTQYF.

V is TRBV7-6 and J is TRBJ1-5, with D perhaps TRBD1 (5 bases). Germline values: CDR1 SGHVS, CDR2 FNYEAQ. The CDR3 contains 17 residues. V shed 1 base and J shed 6 bases, with 19 bases lying between them. Here the CDR3 reads CASSLDPTGRGAQPQHF. The CDR3 bases are TGTGCCAGCAGCTTAGACCCAACGGGACGCGGAGCTCAGCCCCAGCATTTT.

The chain has TRBV2 and TRBJ1-2; perhaps TRBD1 as D (6 bases). CDR1 and CDR2 from the germline V gene are SNHLY and FYNNEI. The CDR3 length is 14 residues. Between the trimmed V and J ends, which lost 7 bases and 3 bases, there was a span of 15 bases. The CDR3 sequence: CASTRRGGDYGYTF. DNA of the CDR3: TGTGCCAGCACCCGACGGGGGGGCGACTATGGCTACACCTTC.

This rearrangement joins TRBV6-5 to TRBJ1-5; perhaps TRBD1 as D (5 bases). This CDR3 contains 15 residues. Germline V gene lookup returns CDR1 MNHEY and CDR2 SVGAGI. Trimming took 5 bases from V and 0 from J, leaving 11 bases between them. The CDR3 here is CASSLGTDSNQPQHF. CDR3 nucleotides: TGTGCCAGCAGTCTCGGGACGGATAGCAATCAGCCCCAGCATTTT.

The chain is built from TRBV3-1 (or the pseudogene TRBV3-2) and TRBJ1-1; no clear D. The CDR3 length is 13 residues. V was shortened by 5 bases and J by 1 base, with 8 bases between the two germline ends. CDR1 is LGHDT, CDR2 YNNKEL, per germline (reference sequence). The CDR3 loop reads CASSDNTNTEAFF. DNA of the CDR3: TGTGCCAGCAGCGATAACACGAACACTGAAGCTTTCTTT.

This rearrangement joins TRBV5-1 to TRBJ1-2; D uncertain. Germline V CDR1 and CDR2: SGHRS, YFSETQ. Between the trimmed V and J ends, which lost 0 bases and 3 bases, there was a span of 9 bases. The CDR3 consists of 14 residues. The CDR3 nucleotides read TGCGCCAGCAGCTTGGCCATGTCAGACTATGGCTACACCTTC. It is translated as CASSLAMSDYGYTF.

V gene TRBV11-2 combines with J gene TRBJ2-3, with D perhaps given as TRBD1 or TRBD2 (5 bases each). CDR3 length: 16 residues. Trimming took off 2 bases at V and 6 bases at J, with 18 bases between the two ends. Germline CDR1 and CDR2: SGHAT and FQNNGV. CDR3 loop: CASSLRIDPREDTQYF. Written as DNA, the CDR3 is TGTGCCAGCAGCTTAAGGATCGACCCCAGGGAGGATACGCAGTATTTT. The full variable domain, its missing parts supplied by reference TRBV11-2 and TRBJ2-3, is EAGVAQSPRYKIIEKRQSVAFWCNPISGHATLYWYQQILGQGPKLLIQFQNNGVVDDSQLPKDRFSAERLKGVDSTLKIQPAKLEDSAVYLCASSLRIDPREDTQYFGPGTRLTVL.

The chain employs TRBV15 and TRBJ2-5, with D possibly TRBD1 on 7 matching bases. This CDR3 is 16 amino acids long. Germline V gene sequence: CDR1 LNHNV, CDR2 YYDKDF (reference sequence). Trimming took off 2 bases at V and 5 bases at J, with 18 bases between the two ends. The CDR3 sequence is CATSRPGGGLRETQYF. The CDR3 DNA is TGTGCCACCAGCAGACCAGGAGGGGGCCTTCGGGAGACCCAGTACTTC. Looking up the rest from reference TRBV15 and TRBJ2-5 gives the full variable domain: DAMVIQNPRYQVTQFGKPVTLSCSQTLNHNVMYWYQQKSSQAPKLLFHYYDKDFNNEADTPDNFQSRRPNTSFCFLDIRSPGLGDTAMYLCATSRPGGGLRETQYFGPGTRLLVL.

The chain is built from TRBV19 and TRBJ1-6; 7 bases fit TRBD1. The CDR3 sequence is 15 residues long. V dropped 3 bases and J dropped 6; count of bases not matched to a gene: 5. Germline CDR1 is LNHDA and CDR2 is SQIVND (reference sequence). This chain's CDR3 is CASSIPTGFNSPLHF. The DNA for the CDR3 is TGTGCCAGTAGTATCCCGACAGGGTTTAATTCACCCCTCCACTTT.

This clone was counted only a few times. CDR3 coding DNA: TGTGCCAGCAGTGAACAGGTTGCAACTAATGAAAAACTGTTTTTT. Protein product: CASSEQVATNEKLFF. The chain employs TRBV2 and TRBJ1-4, with D unresolved. This CDR3 region has 15 residues. The V gene's germline CDR1 is SNHLY and CDR2 FYNNEI. Trimming stripped 2 bases from V and 0 bases from J, with 7 bases between.

The V call is TRBV11-1, the J call TRBJ2-7; the match to TRBD1 covers 12 bases. Per the germline V gene, CDR1 is SGHAT and CDR2 is FQDESV (reference sequence). The CDR3 is 15 residues long. The trim removed 2 bases at V and 4 bases at J, leaving 3 bases unmatched. CDR3 nucleotides: TGTGCCAGCAGCTTACGGGACAGGGGGCTGTACGAGCAGTACTTC. This gives the protein CASSLRDRGLYEQYF.

J is TRBJ1-3 and V is TRBV6-4, with no clear D. Germline V gene data show CDR1 as MRHNA and CDR2 as SNTAGT. The CDR3 consists of 15 residues. V lost 5 bases and J 1 base, leaving 12 bases between the germline ends. The DNA for the CDR3 is TGTGCCAGCAGTCCTGACTGGGATTCTGGAAACACCATATATTTT. Its protein is CASSPDWDSGNTIYF.

The gene calls are TRBV18 and TRBJ1-5; D remains ambiguous. V dropped 5 bases and J dropped 3 bases, with 8 bases sitting between them. Germline loops: CDR1 KGHSH, CDR2 LQKENI. The CDR3 consists of 13 residues. CDR3 coding DNA: TGTGCCAGCTCAGAGGGATCCAATCAGCCCCAGCATTTT. It is translated as CASSEGSNQPQHF.

The CDR3 DNA reads TGTGCCAGTAGGGTTAGCGGGAGCTACGAGCAGTACTTC. Translated, it gives CASRVSGSYEQYF. The gene calls are TRBV19 and TRBJ2-7, with 9 nucleotides matching TRBD2. J lost 3 bases, V lost 6 bases, and 3 bases had no gene match. Germline values: CDR1 LNHDA, CDR2 SQIVND (reference sequence). The CDR3 consists of 13 residues.

This rearrangement joins TRBV13 to TRBJ1-1; no firm D call. V dropped 2 bases and J dropped 4 bases, with 8 bases sitting between them. The CDR3 is 13 residues long. From germline, CDR1 is PRHDT and CDR2 FYEKMQ (reference sequence). Here the CDR3 reads CASSLRQFTEAFF. CDR3 bases: TGTGCCAGCAGCTTAAGGCAATTCACTGAAGCTTTCTTT.